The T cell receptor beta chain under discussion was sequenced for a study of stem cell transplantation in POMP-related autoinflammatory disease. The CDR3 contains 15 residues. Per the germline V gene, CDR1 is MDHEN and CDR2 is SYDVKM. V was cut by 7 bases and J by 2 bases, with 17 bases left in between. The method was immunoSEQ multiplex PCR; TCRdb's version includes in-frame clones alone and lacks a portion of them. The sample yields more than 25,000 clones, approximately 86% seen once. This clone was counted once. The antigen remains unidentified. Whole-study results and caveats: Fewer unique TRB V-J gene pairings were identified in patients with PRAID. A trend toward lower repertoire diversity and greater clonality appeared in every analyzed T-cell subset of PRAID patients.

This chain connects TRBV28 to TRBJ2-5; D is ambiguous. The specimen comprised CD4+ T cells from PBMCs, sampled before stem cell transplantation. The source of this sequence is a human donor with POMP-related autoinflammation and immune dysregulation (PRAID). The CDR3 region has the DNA TGTGCCAGCACCGTAGGCCAGATTACTCAAGAGACCCAGTACTTC. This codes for CASTVGQITQETQYF.